This T cell receptor (beta chain) was captured by sequencing in a study of blood T cell repertoires in COVID-19. Study-wide background: Researchers got acute and convalescent COVID-19 samples from the United States, Italy and Spain.

As handled by the study authors: Amplification with reference gene primers provided the estimates of nucleated cell counts. Clones were read by immunoSEQ multiplex PCR, and TCRdb kept only the in-frame ones, dropping some. V and J calls and clone size come straight from that table; D and trimming were deduced from the DNA. The data show 200,000 to 250,000 clones, about four fifths seen once. Germline CDR1 and CDR2: MNHEY and SVGAGI. Germline trimming cut 0 bases from V and 9 bases from J; bases unmatched to any gene: 11. The CDR3 contains 15 residues. This clonotype originated in a woman between 18 and 29 years old with acute or convalescent COVID-19. The sequenced material came from peripheral blood. The rearrangement uses TRBV6-5 and TRBJ2-7, with 7 bases lining up with TRBD1. The CDR3 region has the DNA TGTGCCAGCAGTTACTCCAGGGGGAGTAAAGCTTTGCAGTACTTC. It encodes CASSYSRGSKALQYF.